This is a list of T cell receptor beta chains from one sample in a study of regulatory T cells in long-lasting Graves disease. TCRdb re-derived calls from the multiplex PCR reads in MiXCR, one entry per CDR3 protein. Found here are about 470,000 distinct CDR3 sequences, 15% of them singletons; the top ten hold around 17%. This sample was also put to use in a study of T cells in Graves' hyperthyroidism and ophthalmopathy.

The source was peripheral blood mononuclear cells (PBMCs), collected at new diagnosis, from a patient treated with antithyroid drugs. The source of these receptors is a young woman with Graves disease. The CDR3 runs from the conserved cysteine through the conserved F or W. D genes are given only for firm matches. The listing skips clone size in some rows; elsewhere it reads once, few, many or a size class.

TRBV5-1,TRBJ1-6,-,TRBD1,TGCGCCAGCAGCATCGACAGGGAGTCACCCCTCCACTTT,CASSIDRESPLHF
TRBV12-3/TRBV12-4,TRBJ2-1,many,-,TGTGCCAGCAGATGGTCGCGACGGGATGAGCAGTTCTTC,CASRWSRRDEQFF
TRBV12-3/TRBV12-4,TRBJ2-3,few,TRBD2,TGTGCCAGCAGGCAAGCGACTAGCGGGATCGGTGATACGCAGTATTTT,CASRQATSGIGDTQYF
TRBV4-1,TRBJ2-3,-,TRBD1,TGCGCCAGCAGCCAAGGCCGACAGGGAAGTATTACAGATACGCAGTATTTT,CASSQGRQGSITDTQYF
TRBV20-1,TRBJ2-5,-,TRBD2,TGCAGTGTTCCGCCGGGACTAGCTGGACAGACCCAGTACTTC,CSVPPGLAGQTQYF
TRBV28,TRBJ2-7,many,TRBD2,TGTGCCAGCAGTTTGACTAGCGAAGCTTCCGACGAGCAGTACTTC,CASSLTSEASDEQYF
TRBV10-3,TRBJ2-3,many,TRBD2,TGTGCCATCAGTGAGTCGAAGCAAATAGCGGGGCCCACAGATACGCAGTATTTT,CAISESKQIAGPTDTQYF
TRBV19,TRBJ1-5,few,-,TGTGCCAGTAGCTGGGAGCCAGAGGGCGGACAGCCCCAGCATTTT,CASSWEPEGGQPQHF
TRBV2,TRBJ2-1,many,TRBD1,TGTGCCAGCAGTGTCGACAGGGCGTTCGATGAGCAGTTCTTC,CASSVDRAFDEQFF
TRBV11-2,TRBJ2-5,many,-,TGTGCCAGCAGCACGCCCGTCGCGGGGGAGACCCAGTACTTC,CASSTPVAGETQYF
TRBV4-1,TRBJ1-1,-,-,TGCGCCAGCAGCCCTATCGGACGGACTGAAGCTTTCTTT,CASSPIGRTEAFF
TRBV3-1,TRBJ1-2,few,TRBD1,TGTGCCAGTAACAGAGGGGACAGGGGATTGGGTAACTATGGCTACACCTTC,CASNRGDRGLGNYGYTF
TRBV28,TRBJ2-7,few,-,TGTGCCAGCAACCCTATCGACAGGCCCCCCTACGAGCAGTACTTC,CASNPIDRPPYEQYF
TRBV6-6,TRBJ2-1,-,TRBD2,TGTGCCAGCAGTTACTCGGCAGGCGGGGGCAATGAGCAGTTCTTC,CASSYSAGGGNEQFF
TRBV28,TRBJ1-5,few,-,TGTGCCAGCAGTTTATATGTGACTACCCCCAATCAGCCCCAGCATTTT,CASSLYVTTPNQPQHF
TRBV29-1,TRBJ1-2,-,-,TGCAGCGTTGAGAACATCTATGGCTACACCTTC,CSVENIYGYTF
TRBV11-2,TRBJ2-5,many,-,TGTGCCAGCAGCCAAGACGGTCAGGCCCTGATCGAGACCCAGTACTTC,CASSQDGQALIETQYF
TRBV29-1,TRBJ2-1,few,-,TGCAGCGTCGCTGACCCCTTTGGGAGGAATGAGCAGTTCTTC,CSVADPFGRNEQFF
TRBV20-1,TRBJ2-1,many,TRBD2,TGCAGTGCCCTTGGACTAGCGGGAGACAATGAGCAGTTCTTC,CSALGLAGDNEQFF
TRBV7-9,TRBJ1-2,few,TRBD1,TGTGCCAGCAGCTTAGGGGCCCCGGGACAGAGATTGACTAACTATGGCTACACCTTC,CASSLGAPGQRLTNYGYTF
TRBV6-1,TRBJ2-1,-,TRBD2,TGTGCCAGCACCTCAGAGGGGCGGGCTAGCGGGAGAAATGAGCAGTTCTTC,CASTSEGRASGRNEQFF
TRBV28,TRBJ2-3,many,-,TGTGCCAGCAGTTTAGACCGTCCAATAGGGGATACGCAGTATTTT,CASSLDRPIGDTQYF
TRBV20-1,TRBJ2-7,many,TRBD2,TGCAGTGCGATGGCTAGCGGAGCCTACGAGCAGTACTTC,CSAMASGAYEQYF
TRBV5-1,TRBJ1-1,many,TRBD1,TGTGCCAGCAGCGTGGGGACAGGGCGGAACACTGAAGCTTTCTTT,CASSVGTGRNTEAFF